Presented here are 32 T cell receptor beta chains from one specimen sequenced in a study of blood T cell repertoires in COVID-19. This table comes from immunoSEQ multiplex PCR, and its TCRdb copy is limited to in-frame clones, with some not included. The table shows 270,000 or so clones, with roughly nine tenths occurring only once. The sequencing input was peripheral blood. The receptors were sampled from a man aged 35 to 55 with active or convalescent COVID-19.

The V gene is TRBV5-1, the J gene TRBJ1-1; D call uncertain. V dropped 1 base and J dropped 3 bases, with 7 bases sitting between them. From germline, CDR1 is SGHRS and CDR2 YFSETQ. There are 13 residues in the CDR3. This CDR3 reads CASSLQADTEAFF. Written as DNA, the CDR3 is TGCGCCAGCAGCTTGCAAGCGGACACTGAAGCTTTCTTT.

The chain has TRBV6-5 and TRBJ2-7; 7 bases fit TRBD2. The ends lost 4 bases at V and 0 bases at J; junction bases unmatched: 6. This CDR3 has 15 amino acids. Germline CDR1 and CDR2: MNHEY and SVGAGI. DNA for the CDR3: TGTGCCAGCAGTTCCCTAGCGGAAAGCTCCTACGAGCAGTACTTC. Translation: CASSSLAESSYEQYF.

J is TRBJ1-1 and V is TRBV5-1, with TRBD1 identical over 7 bases. The length of the CDR3 is 13 residues. Unmatched junction bases numbered 5, after V lost 3 bases and J lost 6 bases. The germline gives CDR1 SGHRS, CDR2 YFSETQ. CDR3 in amino acids: CASSSTGVPEAFF. As DNA, the CDR3 is TGCGCCAGCAGCTCCACAGGGGTTCCTGAAGCTTTCTTT.

This sequence joins TRBV10-1 and TRBJ2-1; 10 positions match TRBD2. The CDR3 has 19 residues. CDR1 is WNHNN and CDR2 is SYGVQD in the germline V gene (reference sequence). V gave up 1 base and J gave up 9 bases; unmatched junction bases: 18. The CDR3 spells CASSEYWGGGSGRPGEQFF. In nucleotides, the CDR3 is TGCGCCAGCAGTGAGTATTGGGGAGGCGGTAGCGGGAGGCCGGGTGAGCAGTTCTTC.

This chain uses TRBV7-9 with TRBJ2-7; 7 bases agree with TRBD1. The CDR3 is made up of 14 amino acids. Trimming removed 8 bases from V and 1 base from J; junction bases left unmatched: 8. Germline values: CDR1 SEHNR, CDR2 FQNEAQ (reference sequence). In DNA, the CDR3 is TGTGCCAGCCGCACCACAGGGGCGTCCTACGAGCAGTACTTC. It codes for CASRTTGASYEQYF.

This clone was observed at least ten times. The rearrangement uses TRBV29-1 and TRBJ1-1; tentatively, D is TRBD1 (5 bases). Germline CDR1 and CDR2: SQVTM and ANQGSEA. V was pared by 7 bases and J by 4 bases, with 13 bases between. The CDR3 is 12 residues long. The CDR3 DNA follows: TGCAGCGCCCCTAGTCAGGGCACTGAAGCTTTCTTT. Protein sequence: CSAPSQGTEAFF.

V gene TRBV3-1 (or the pseudogene TRBV3-2) combines with J gene TRBJ2-4; 14 bases are a match to TRBD2. This CDR3 spans 18 amino acids. Germline CDR1 reads LGHDT; CDR2 reads YNNKEL (reference sequence). Trimming cost V 4 bases and J 7 bases; bases outside gene matches: 12. The CDR3 nucleotides are TGTGCCAGCAGCCTTCACGGGACTAGCGGGGGCCTTAGGAACATTCAGTACTTC. This encodes CASSLHGTSGGLRNIQYF.

The V call is TRBV7-9, the J call TRBJ1-3; 9 bases agree with TRBD1. This CDR3 has 14 residues. The V segment lost 7 bases and the J segment 3 bases; nucleotides outside the gene matches: 4. In germline, CDR1 is SEHNR, CDR2 FQNEAQ (reference sequence). CDR3 coding DNA: TGTGCCAGCACCACAGGGGGCTTTGGAAACACCATATATTTT. Amino acid sequence: CASTTGGFGNTIYF.

The chain recombines TRBV10-3 with TRBJ1-5, with a tentative D call TRBD1 (6 bases). V lost 1 base, J lost 6 bases, and 16 bases lay in between. Germline values: CDR1 ENHRY, CDR2 SYGVKD. This CDR3 spans 16 amino acids. Written as DNA, the CDR3 is TGTGCCATCAGTGAGTATCCACAGGGAGTCGGTCAGCCCCAGCATTTT. Its protein product is CAISEYPQGVGQPQHF.

The table lists this clone with a few counts. The chain couples TRBV10-1 to TRBJ2-5; perhaps TRBD1 as D (5 bases). Deletions cut 3 bases from V and 5 bases from J, with 13 bases between. Germline V gene data show CDR1 as WNHNN and CDR2 as SYGVQD (reference sequence). The CDR3 has 14 residues. CDR3 sequence reads: CASSEFQGGETQYF. The DNA for the CDR3 is TGCGCCAGCAGTGAATTCCAGGGTGGGGAGACCCAGTACTTC.

V and J are TRBV24-1 and TRBJ2-1; D remains ambiguous. CDR1 is KGHDR and CDR2 is SFDVKD in the germline V gene. The CDR3 contains 12 residues. The V end was cut by 5 bases, the J end by 4 bases, with 5 bases between. The CDR3 sequence: CATSAGYNEQFF. For the CDR3, the DNA is TGTGCCACCAGTGCCGGTTACAATGAGCAGTTCTTC.

The V and J genes are TRBV7-8 and TRBJ2-1, with 9 bases that match TRBD2. This CDR3 spans 14 amino acids. CDR1 and CDR2 from the germline V gene are SGHVS and FQNEAQ. The junction had 6 bases not matched to a gene; V was cut back by 7 bases and J by 5 bases. The CDR3 DNA is TGTGCCAGCATGGCTAGCGGGAAAAACAATGAGCAGTTCTTC. This codes for CASMASGKNNEQFF.

This clone was picked up many times. The gene calls are TRBV7-9 and TRBJ1-3; 7 positions agree with TRBD1. V lost 5 bases to trimming and J lost 4 bases; unmatched junction nucleotides: 8. Germline CDR1 SEHNR, CDR2 FQNEAQ (reference sequence). This CDR3 comprises 15 residues. CDR3 nucleotides: TGTGCCAGCAGCGTCGGACAGGTCAAGGGAAACACCATATATTTT. Translated: CASSVGQVKGNTIYF.

This clone was seen a single time. The chain employs TRBV30 and TRBJ1-3, with D possibly matching TRBD1 (6 bases). CDR1 is GTSNPN, CDR2 SVGIG, per germline (reference sequence). V lost 2 bases and J 0 bases, leaving 8 bases between the germline ends. This CDR3 is built from 14 residues. The CDR3 bases are TGTGCCTGGAGTCTGGACAGCTCTGGAAACACCATATATTTT. This encodes CAWSLDSSGNTIYF.

This clone was detected only once. The rearrangement joins TRBV10-3 to TRBJ2-3, with 9 bases fitting TRBD2. V was clipped by 7 bases and J by 4 bases; unmatched bases: 6. CDR1 is ENHRY and CDR2 is SYGVKD in the germline V gene. CDR3 length: 14 amino acids. CDR3 amino acids: CAITGGGEPDTQYF. The CDR3 DNA reads as TGTGCCATCACAGGCGGGGGGGAGCCAGATACGCAGTATTTT.

This chain connects TRBV11-2 to TRBJ2-1; 8 positions match TRBD2. CDR1 is SGHAT and CDR2 is FQNNGV in the germline V gene. CDR3 length: 15 amino acids. J gave up 3 bases and V 3 bases, and 4 bases lay outside the gene matches. In nucleotides, the CDR3 is TGTGCCAGCAGCTTCGGAGCGGGGGACTACAATGAGCAGTTCTTC. As protein: CASSFGAGDYNEQFF.

This clone occurred a few times. Other nucleotide sequences in the sample specify the same CDR3. The chain couples TRBV30 to TRBJ1-5; 7 bases are a match to TRBD1. The CDR3 has 13 residues. The germline gives CDR1 GTSNPN, CDR2 SVGIG (reference sequence). V gave up 3 bases and J gave up 7 bases; unmatched junction bases: 6. Here the CDR3 reads CAWSVRGRQPQHF. DNA for the CDR3: TGTGCCTGGAGCGTTAGGGGGCGGCAGCCCCAGCATTTT.

The gene calls are TRBV12-3 or TRBV12-4 and TRBJ2-7; D perhaps matches TRBD2 (6 bases). The CDR3 is 12 amino acids. Trimming took 3 bases from V and 6 from J, leaving 9 bases between them. The CDR3 spells CASSLSSVEQYF. The CDR3 DNA reads as TGTGCCAGCAGTTTGTCTAGCGTCGAGCAGTACTTC.

The chain has TRBV28 and TRBJ2-3, with 8 bases matching TRBD1. The CDR3 consists of 16 residues. Trimming cost V 4 bases and J 2 bases; bases outside gene matches: 8. The germline V gene encodes CDR1 MDHEN and CDR2 SYDVKM. The CDR3, as DNA: TGTGCCAGCAGTTCTGGACAGGGCCTGTTCACAGATACGCAGTATTTT. Encoded protein: CASSSGQGLFTDTQYF.

The genes are TRBV27 and TRBJ2-2; TRBD2 might be the D (5 bases). V was shortened by 5 bases and J by 0 bases, with 13 bases between the two germline ends. The CDR3 extends over 16 amino acids. The germline gives CDR1 MNHEY, CDR2 SMNVEV (reference sequence). The CDR3 region is CASSPSRAANTGELFF. The CDR3 bases are TGTGCCAGCAGTCCATCGCGGGCAGCGAACACCGGGGAGCTGTTTTTT.

The chain couples TRBV4-1 to TRBJ2-1, with no clear D. The CDR3 is made up of 14 amino acids. Germline CDR1 MGHRA, CDR2 YSYEKL. The germline V and J ends were trimmed by 2 bases and 5 bases, with 10 bases remaining between them. The CDR3 reads CASSQPLSDNEQFF. CDR3 nucleotides: TGCGCCAGCAGCCAACCTCTGTCCGACAATGAGCAGTTCTTC.

The chain couples TRBV11-2 to TRBJ2-7; 9 bases match TRBD1. CDR3 length: 16 residues. With 0 bases clipped from V and 7 bases from J, the junction kept 10 bases outside the gene matches. Germline CDR1 reads SGHAT; CDR2 reads FQNNGV. CDR3 in DNA: TGTGCCAGCAGCTTAGAGGACAGGGGTTTCCTAAGTGAGCAGTACTTC. Translating it yields CASSLEDRGFLSEQYF.

In its sample, this clone was seen once. V usage is TRBV30 and J usage is TRBJ1-6; possibly TRBD1 for D (6 bases). Trimming stripped 2 bases from V and 4 bases from J, with 12 bases between. Germline CDR1 is GTSNPN and CDR2 is SVGIG (reference sequence). This CDR3 comprises 15 residues. CDR3 sequence (DNA): TGTGCCTGGAGTATTGGACAGAGTTATAATTCACCCCTCCACTTT. Translation gives CAWSIGQSYNSPLHF.

The chain joins TRBV5-4 to TRBJ2-1; D gene ambiguous. Between the trimmed V and J ends, which lost 1 base and 0 bases, there was a span of 8 bases. The CDR3 sequence is 15 residues long. The germline gives CDR1 SGHNT, CDR2 YYREEE (reference sequence). The CDR3 spells CASSLLQSSYNEQFF. DNA for the CDR3: TGTGCCAGCAGCTTGTTACAGAGCTCCTACAATGAGCAGTTCTTC.

The rearrangement links TRBV5-4 to TRBJ2-5; a possible D gene is TRBD2 (6 bases). The length of the CDR3 is 15 residues. Germline V CDR1 and CDR2: SGHNT, YYREEE (reference sequence). Trimming cost V 4 bases and J 3 bases, with 16 bases left between them. CDR3 residues: CASSRDQRVEETQYF. The CDR3 DNA reads as TGTGCCAGCAGCCGGGACCAGCGGGTTGAAGAGACCCAGTACTTC.

The CDR3 spells CASSPVEDRGSYEQYF. The CDR3 DNA reads as TGTGCCAGCTCACCAGTAGAGGACAGGGGGTCCTACGAGCAGTACTTC. The chain carries TRBV18 and TRBJ2-7; TRBD1 agrees at 10 bases. The CDR3 consists of 16 residues. V was pared by 2 bases and J by 1 base, with 5 bases of the junction left unmatched. Per germline, CDR1 KGHSH and CDR2 LQKENI.

The chain couples TRBV28 to TRBJ1-6; TRBD1 might be the D (6 bases). There are 15 residues in the CDR3. V lost 5 bases to trimming and J lost 10 bases, with 18 bases between them. Germline V CDR1 and CDR2: MDHEN, SYDVKM. CDR3 coding DNA: TGTGCCAGCAGTCCGGCGTTCGCGAGGGGGTCACCCCTCCACTTT. Amino acid sequence: CASSPAFARGSPLHF.

The chain has TRBV7-8 and TRBJ2-5, with a tentative D call TRBD2 (5 bases). CDR3 length: 16 amino acids. The V end was cut by 4 bases, the J end by 5 bases, with 20 bases between. Germline V gene data show CDR1 as SGHVS and CDR2 as FQNEAQ. This CDR3 reads CASSSSPRGVGETQYF. The CDR3 coding sequence is TGTGCCAGCAGCTCAAGCCCCCGGGGAGTTGGGGAGACCCAGTACTTC.

The chain is built from TRBV3-1 (or the pseudogene TRBV3-2) and TRBJ2-1; 7 nucleotides match TRBD2. Germline V lookup: CDR1 LGHDT, CDR2 YNNKEL (reference sequence). The CDR3 is made up of 15 amino acids. Losses at the gene ends were 3 bases for V and 8 bases for J; bases not matched to a gene: 10. The CDR3 sequence is CASSQGGWVPYEQFF. The CDR3 region has the DNA TGTGCCAGCAGCCAGGGAGGGTGGGTACCCTATGAGCAGTTCTTC.

The CDR3 sequence: CAWSVGQGKGETQYF. CDR3 coding DNA: TGTGCCTGGAGTGTAGGACAGGGAAAAGGAGAGACCCAGTACTTC. The chain combines TRBV30 with TRBJ2-5, with TRBD1 matching over 8 bases. In germline, CDR1 is GTSNPN, CDR2 SVGIG (reference sequence). The CDR3 is made up of 15 amino acids. After removal of 0 bases from V and 4 bases from J, the junction contained 7 bases not matched to a gene. Using reference TRBV30 and TRBJ2-5 for the parts outside the CDR3, the full variable domain is SQTIHQWPATLVQPVGSPLSLECTVEGTSNPNLYWYRQAAGRGLQLLFYSVGIGQISSEVPQNLSASRPQDRQFILSSKKLLLSDSGFYLCAWSVGQGKGETQYFGPGTRLLVL.

V gene TRBV3-1 (or the pseudogene TRBV3-2) combines with J gene TRBJ2-3; 12 bases are shared with TRBD2. CDR3 length equals 17 residues. With 4 bases clipped from V and 0 bases from J, the junction kept 5 bases outside the gene matches. CDR1 and CDR2 (germline): LGHDT, YNNKEL (reference sequence). The CDR3 DNA follows: TGTGCCAGCAGCCCCGGACTAGCGGGGCTTAGCACAGATACGCAGTATTTT. Protein sequence: CASSPGLAGLSTDTQYF.

This clone was observed once. This sequence joins TRBV7-6 and TRBJ2-4; no reliable D call. Per the germline V gene, CDR1 is SGHVS and CDR2 is FNYEAQ. Trimming took off 2 bases at V and 6 bases at J, with 14 bases between the two ends. The CDR3 is 15 residues long. Written as DNA, the CDR3 is TGTGCCAGCAGCTTAATCTCACCCCCGGGAAACATTCAGTACTTC. This encodes CASSLISPPGNIQYF.